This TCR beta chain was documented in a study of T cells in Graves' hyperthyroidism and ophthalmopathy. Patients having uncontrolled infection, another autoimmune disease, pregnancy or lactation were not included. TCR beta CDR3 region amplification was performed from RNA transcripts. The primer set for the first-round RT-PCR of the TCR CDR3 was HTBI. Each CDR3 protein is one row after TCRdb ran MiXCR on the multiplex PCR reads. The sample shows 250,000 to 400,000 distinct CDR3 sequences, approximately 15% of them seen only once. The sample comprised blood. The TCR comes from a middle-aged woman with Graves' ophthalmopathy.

The CDR3 DNA is TGTGCCAGCAGCTTAGGCGTCTCCGAGCAGTACTTC. It encodes CASSLGVSEQYF. The V and J genes are TRBV13 and TRBJ2-7; D remains unclear. CDR1 and CDR2 from the germline V gene are PRHDT and FYEKMQ (reference sequence). This CDR3 region has 12 residues. Between the trimmed V and J ends, which lost 0 bases and 6 bases, there was a span of 6 bases.